A selection of T cell receptor beta chains follows, all from one sample in a study of T cell responses to AZD1222 COVID-19 vaccine. Only in-frame clones appear in the TCRdb table, and some are missing; sequencing was by immunoSEQ multiplex PCR. There are fewer than 150,000 clones in the sample; 75% to 90% occur only once, and approximately 7.1% lies in the top ten. Source: peripheral blood, taken 28 days after the second AZD1222 dose. The receptor source for this set is an adult who received the AZD1222 COVID-19 vaccine. CDR3s include the opening cysteine and the closing phenylalanine or tryptophan. The D gene is left open where the match is weak. Size tells how often a clone was seen (once, few, many) or the class of an expanded clone, and some rows leave it out.

NA	NA	TRBV7-9	TRBJ2-7	CASSLVGGNYEQYF	TGTGCCAGCAGCTTAGTCGGGGGTAACTACGAGCAGTACTTC
NA	TRBD1	TRBV7-9	TRBJ1-2	CASSLGQSYGYTF	TGTGCCAGCAGCTTGGGACAGTCCTATGGCTACACCTTC
NA	NA	TRBV19	TRBJ1-5	CASHPLGRTGGSNQPQHF	TGTGCCAGCCACCCCTTGGGCAGGACGGGCGGTAGCAATCAGCCCCAGCATTTT
NA	TRBD1	TRBV28	TRBJ1-2	CASSLKRQGRGNYGYTF	TGTGCCAGCAGTTTAAAACGACAGGGGAGAGGGAACTATGGCTACACCTTC
NA	TRBD1	TRBV5-1	TRBJ1-4	CASSTTGAANEKLFF	TGCGCCAGCAGCACGACAGGGGCGGCTAATGAAAAACTGTTTTTT
NA	NA	TRBV9	TRBJ2-5	CASSVGRQETQYF	TGTGCCAGCAGCGTCGGACGTCAAGAGACCCAGTACTTC
NA	NA	TRBV19	TRBJ1-1	CASSIDLENTEAFF	TGTGCCAGTAGTATAGATCTGGAGAACACTGAAGCTTTCTTT
NA	NA	TRBV18	TRBJ2-7	CASSPSSTPYEQYF	TGTGCCAGCTCACCGTCTAGTACCCCGTACGAGCAGTACTTC
once	TRBD1	TRBV18	TRBJ2-5	CASSADRRETQYF	TGTGCCAGCTCCGCGGACAGGAGAGAGACCCAGTACTTC
once	TRBD2	TRBV9	TRBJ2-1	CASSVGSGGASYNEQFF	TGTGCCAGCAGCGTAGGTAGCGGGGGGGCCTCCTACAATGAGCAGTTCTTC
few	TRBD1	TRBV10-2	TRBJ2-7	CASRDRGASYEQYF	TGCGCCAGCAGGGACAGGGGGGCGTCCTACGAGCAGTACTTC
NA	TRBD1	TRBV20-1	TRBJ1-2	CSASQDRGFYGYTF	TGCAGTGCTAGTCAGGACAGGGGGTTCTATGGCTACACCTTC
NA	NA	TRBV12-3/TRBV12-4	TRBJ1-1	CASSQNTEAFF	TGTGCCAGCAGTCAGAACACTGAAGCTTTCTTT
NA	NA	TRBV18	TRBJ1-2	CASSPQQGDGYTF	TGTGCCAGCTCACCACAGCAGGGAGATGGCTACACCTTC
once	NA	TRBV27	TRBJ2-1	CASSLTSRDNEQFF	TGTGCCAGCAGTTTAACGTCCCGCGACAATGAGCAGTTCTTC
few	NA	TRBV30	TRBJ1-2	CAWSPQWGANYGYTF	TGTGCCTGGAGCCCCCAGTGGGGAGCTAACTATGGCTACACCTTC
NA	TRBD1	TRBV24-1	TRBJ1-4	CATSDRDRVGEKLFF	TGTGCCACCAGTGATAGGGACAGGGTCGGTGAAAAACTGTTTTTT
NA	NA	TRBV9	TRBJ1-2	CASSVTNGGGYGYTF	TGTGCCAGCAGCGTGACAAATGGCGGGGGCTATGGCTACACCTTC
NA	NA	TRBV11-2	TRBJ1-5	CASSLVPSGTLNQPQHF	TGTGCCAGCAGCTTAGTACCTTCCGGGACCTTAAATCAGCCCCAGCATTTT
once	TRBD1	TRBV30	TRBJ1-4	CASGQGAANEKLFF	TGTGCCTCGGGACAGGGGGCGGCTAATGAAAAACTGTTTTTT
NA	TRBD1	TRBV10-3	TRBJ2-3	CAISERQGRTDTQYF	TGTGCCATCAGTGAGCGACAGGGACGCACAGATACGCAGTATTTT
NA	NA	TRBV2	TRBJ2-5	CASRIQETQYF	TGTGCCAGCAGGATCCAAGAGACCCAGTACTTC
once	TRBD2	TRBV7-9	TRBJ2-5	CASSPDEAREGLETQYF	TGTGCCAGCAGCCCAGATGAGGCGCGGGAGGGCCTGGAGACCCAGTACTTC
NA	NA	TRBV4-1	TRBJ1-1	CASSQDRYTEAFF	TGCGCCAGCAGCCAAGATCGATATACTGAAGCTTTCTTT
NA	TRBD1	TRBV10-3	TRBJ2-5	CAISESLLGQGQETQYF	TGTGCCATCAGTGAGTCCCTTCTGGGACAGGGACAAGAGACCCAGTACTTC
NA	NA	TRBV9	TRBJ2-7	CASSVGGSGKAYEQYF	TGTGCCAGCAGCGTAGGTGGTTCGGGTAAAGCCTACGAGCAGTACTTC
NA	NA	TRBV13	TRBJ1-2	CASSDSGRGYGYTF	TGTGCCAGCAGCGACTCAGGGCGAGGCTATGGCTACACCTTC
NA	NA	TRBV11-3	TRBJ1-2	CASNIAPGVSGYTF	TGTGCCAGCAATATTGCACCAGGGGTTTCTGGCTACACCTTC
NA	TRBD1	TRBV11-3	TRBJ2-1	CASSPTGLEQFF	TGTGCCAGCAGCCCGACAGGGCTTGAGCAGTTCTTC
NA	TRBD1	TRBV24-1	TRBJ1-5	CATSDFLTGQGVDQPQHF	TGTGCCACCAGTGATTTTCTTACGGGACAGGGGGTAGATCAGCCCCAGCATTTT
NA	TRBD1	TRBV4-1	TRBJ1-6	CASSQTYLTGTGSNSPLHF	TGCGCCAGCAGCCAAACTTACTTAACCGGGACAGGGAGTAATTCACCCCTCCACTTT
NA	NA	TRBV2	TRBJ1-1	CASRTGLNTEAFF	TGTGCCAGCAGAACCGGGCTGAACACTGAAGCTTTCTTT
once	TRBD1	TRBV4-2	TRBJ2-7	CASSQDVNTGATYEQYF	TGTGCCAGCAGCCAAGACGTAAACACAGGGGCAACCTACGAGCAGTACTTC
NA	NA	TRBV11-3	TRBJ2-7	CASSLVVGNYEQYF	TGTGCCAGCAGCTTAGTGGTCGGGAATTACGAGCAGTACTTC
NA	TRBD2	TRBV28	TRBJ2-2	CASSLGLAGNTGELFF	TGTGCCAGCAGTTTAGGGCTAGCGGGAAACACCGGGGAGCTGTTTTTT
NA	TRBD2	TRBV7-3	TRBJ2-1	CASSLGHTGGDNEQFF	TGTGCCAGCAGCTTAGGCCACACGGGGGGTGACAATGAGCAGTTCTTC
few	TRBD1	TRBV24-1	TRBJ2-5	CATSDAGTAETQYF	TGTGCCACCAGTGACGCCGGGACAGCAGAGACCCAGTACTTC
once	TRBD1	TRBV10-3	TRBJ1-5	CAISGGQGYSNQPQHF	TGTGCCATCAGCGGGGGACAGGGGTATAGCAATCAGCCCCAGCATTTT
NA	NA	TRBV9	TRBJ2-7	CASSVLDSSYEQYF	TGTGCCAGCAGCGTGCTGGACAGTTCGTACGAGCAGTACTTC
NA	TRBD2	TRBV5-1	TRBJ2-7	CASSLDLAGYEQYF	TGCGCCAGCAGCTTGGATCTAGCGGGATACGAGCAGTACTTC
NA	NA	TRBV6-5	TRBJ2-7	CASSRPRTDSYEQYF	TGTGCCAGCAGCAGACCTCGGACGGACTCCTACGAGCAGTACTTC
NA	TRBD1	TRBV11-3	TRBJ2-4	CASSPRTGGQNIQYF	TGTGCCAGCAGCCCCAGGACAGGGGGCCAAAACATTCAGTACTTC
NA	NA	TRBV5-1	TRBJ1-1	CASSLGESGANEAFF	TGCGCCAGCAGCTTGGGTGAATCGGGGGCTAATGAAGCTTTCTTT
NA	TRBD2	TRBV10-3	TRBJ2-7	CAISESLAGDRSYEQYF	TGTGCCATCAGTGAGTCCTTAGCGGGAGACCGTTCCTACGAGCAGTACTTC
NA	TRBD1	TRBV10-3	TRBJ2-5	CAISDRGETQYF	TGTGCCATCAGTGACAGGGGGGAGACCCAGTACTTC
NA	NA	TRBV28	TRBJ1-4	CASSFGQRKLFF	TGTGCCAGCAGTTTCGGACAGAGAAAACTGTTTTTT
once	NA	TRBV3-1/TRBV3-2	TRBJ1-2	CASSQPGRHYGYTF	TGTGCCAGCAGCCAGCCGGGACGCCACTATGGCTACACCTTC
NA	NA	TRBV11-2	TRBJ2-7	CASSLIRFSYEQYF	TGTGCCAGCAGCTTAATCCGCTTCTCCTACGAGCAGTACTTC
NA	NA	TRBV2	TRBJ1-5	CASTIMYSNQPQHF	TGTGCCAGCACTATTATGTATAGCAATCAGCCCCAGCATTTT
NA	NA	TRBV7-9	TRBJ1-2	CASSWDVGTLNYGYTF	TGTGCCAGCAGCTGGGATGTGGGCACCCTTAACTATGGCTACACCTTC
NA	TRBD1	TRBV3-1/TRBV3-2	TRBJ1-1	CASSPSPGTGTTEAFF	TGTGCCAGCAGCCCGAGTCCCGGGACAGGGACCACTGAAGCTTTCTTT
NA	TRBD2	TRBV6-2/TRBV6-3	TRBJ2-7	CASSFPAGGPYEQYF	TGTGCCAGCAGTTTTCCAGCGGGAGGGCCCTACGAGCAGTACTTC
NA	NA	TRBV28	TRBJ1-5	CASSFFGSNQPQHF	TGTGCCAGCAGTTTCTTCGGTAGCAATCAGCCCCAGCATTTT
once	NA	TRBV28	TRBJ1-1	CASRLGGTEAFF	TGTGCCAGCAGACTAGGGGGCACTGAAGCTTTCTTT
NA	NA	TRBV4-2	TRBJ1-2	CASSYGQSNYGYTF	TGTGCCAGCAGCTATGGACAGTCTAACTATGGCTACACCTTC
NA	TRBD1	TRBV5-5	TRBJ2-1	CASSRLDRLSYNEQFF	TGTGCCAGCAGCCGGTTGGACAGGCTATCCTACAATGAGCAGTTCTTC
NA	TRBD1	TRBV6-5	TRBJ2-7	CASSSTRTGTYEQYF	TGTGCCAGCAGCTCCACCCGGACAGGGACGTACGAGCAGTACTTC